The 5 T cell receptor beta chains listed next were all sequenced from one sample in a study of blood T cell repertoires in COVID-19. TCRdb keeps only in-frame clones here, not all; method: immunoSEQ multiplex PCR. The table includes nearly 250,000 clones, roughly 86% detected once. The source material was peripheral blood. These receptors originate from a woman aged 60-75 years who had recovered from COVID-19.

This chain connects TRBV7-9 to TRBJ2-7; TRBD1 agrees at 7 bases. The V segment lost 5 bases and the J segment 7 bases; nucleotides outside the gene matches: 11. CDR3 size: 14 residues. The germline CDR1 and CDR2 sequences are SEHNR and FQNEAQ (reference sequence). CDR3 in amino acids: CASSLTGTSREQYF. CDR3 nucleotides: TGTGCCAGCAGCCTGACAGGGACCTCTAGGGAGCAGTACTTC. Full variable domain (missing parts from reference TRBV7-9 and TRBJ2-7): DTGVSQNPRHKITKRGQNVTFRCDPISEHNRLYWYRQTLGQGPEFLTYFQNEAQLEKSRLLSDRFSAERPKGSFSTLEIQRTEQGDSAMYLCASSLTGTSREQYFGPGTRLTVT.

The rearrangement joins TRBV28 to TRBJ1-3; TRBD1 matches at 8 bases. CDR3 size: 15 residues. J lost 0 bases, V lost 6 bases, and 4 bases had no gene match. The germline CDR1 and CDR2 sequences are MDHEN and SYDVKM. The CDR3 here is CASSTQGASGNTIYF. In nucleotides, the CDR3 is TGTGCCAGCAGCACTCAGGGGGCCTCTGGAAACACCATATATTTT.

The V call is TRBV5-1, the J call TRBJ2-1, with 10 bases fitting TRBD1. This CDR3 has 15 residues. Germline V lookup: CDR1 SGHRS, CDR2 YFSETQ. The J segment lost 6 bases and the V segment lost 0 bases, leaving 3 bases of the junction unmatched. CDR3 region: CASSLGGQGSNEQFF. CDR3 sequence (DNA): TGCGCCAGCAGCTTGGGGGGACAGGGGAGCAATGAGCAGTTCTTC.

This chain connects TRBV19 to TRBJ2-4; D is perhaps TRBD1 (6 bases). The V end was cut by 3 bases, the J end by 4 bases, with 13 bases between. CDR3 length: 15 residues. Germline V CDR1 and CDR2: LNHDA, SQIVND (reference sequence). CDR3 sequence (DNA): TGTGCCAGTAGTATTCAGGGGCAAGGTAAAAACATTCAGTACTTC. It encodes CASSIQGQGKNIQYF.

This rearrangement joins TRBV6-5 to TRBJ1-2; no clear D gene. V was shortened by 7 bases and J by 4 bases, with 16 bases between the two germline ends. Looked up from germline, CDR1 is MNHEY and CDR2 is SVGAGI. CDR3 size: 14 residues. CDR3 loop: CASMRVTRGYGYTF. The DNA of the CDR3 is TGTGCCAGCATGAGGGTCACCCGGGGCTATGGCTACACCTTC.